Listed below are T cell receptor beta chains from one sample, sequenced in a study of Graves' ophthalmopathy and Graves' hyperthyroidism. TCRdb reanalysed the multiplex PCR reads using MiXCR and keeps one entry per CDR3 protein. The repertoire holds some 350,000 distinct CDR3 sequences, with about 18% as singletons. Sequencing was carried out using peripheral blood. The receptor source for this set is an adult woman with stable Graves' hyperthyroidism. Both conserved end residues are part of each CDR3. D genes are given only for firm matches. Clone size, where shown, is once, few, many, or a class for clones that have expanded.

D gene: -
clone size: many
J gene: TRBJ2-2
V gene: TRBV6-5
CDR3 DNA: TGTGCCAGCAGTTGGGACCCAAACACCGGGGAGCTGTTTTTT
CDR3 protein: CASSWDPNTGELFF

D gene: TRBD2
clone size: -
J gene: TRBJ2-5
V gene: TRBV5-1
CDR3 DNA: TGCGCCAGCAGCACCGGACTAGCGGGAGGGCCTGGGGAGACCCAGTACTTC
CDR3 protein: CASSTGLAGGPGETQYF

D gene: -
clone size: many
J gene: TRBJ1-1
V gene: TRBV7-2
CDR3 DNA: TGTGCCAGCAGCTGGCTGAACACTGAAGCTTTCTTT
CDR3 protein: CASSWLNTEAFF

D gene: -
clone size: many
J gene: TRBJ2-2
V gene: TRBV12-3/TRBV12-4
CDR3 DNA: TGTGCCAGCAGTTTCGACGGGGACTTTTCCGGGGAGCTGTTTTTT
CDR3 protein: CASSFDGDFSGELFF

D gene: -
clone size: few
J gene: TRBJ2-7
V gene: TRBV3-1
CDR3 DNA: TGTGCCAGCAGCCATTTCGACGAGCAGTACTTC
CDR3 protein: CASSHFDEQYF

D gene: -
clone size: -
J gene: TRBJ2-7
V gene: TRBV6-5
CDR3 DNA: TGTGCCAGCAGTTACTACCCGCGGAGGACTCCGGGTGGCGAGCAGTACTTC
CDR3 protein: CASSYYPRRTPGGEQYF

D gene: TRBD2
clone size: -
J gene: TRBJ2-5
V gene: TRBV5-1
CDR3 DNA: TGCGCCAGCAGCTATGGACTAGCGGGAGGTAAACAAGAGACCCAGTACTTC
CDR3 protein: CASSYGLAGGKQETQYF

D gene: -
clone size: few
J gene: TRBJ2-5
V gene: TRBV6-1
CDR3 DNA: TGTGCCAGCACAGGGCTACAAGAGACCCAGTACTTC
CDR3 protein: CASTGLQETQYF

D gene: -
clone size: many
J gene: TRBJ2-7
V gene: TRBV29-1
CDR3 DNA: TGCAGCGTTGAAAGTGGGAACAACTACGAGCAGTACTTC
CDR3 protein: CSVESGNNYEQYF

D gene: -
clone size: few
J gene: TRBJ1-5
V gene: TRBV12-3/TRBV12-4
CDR3 DNA: TGTGCCAGCAGTATGGGCTTTTGGGGGAATAGCAATCAGCCCCAGCATTTT
CDR3 protein: CASSMGFWGNSNQPQHF

D gene: TRBD1
clone size: few
J gene: TRBJ2-6
V gene: TRBV7-8
CDR3 DNA: TGTGCCAGCAGCCACCGGGACAGCGATCTCTCTGGGGCCAACGTCCTGACTTTC
CDR3 protein: CASSHRDSDLSGANVLTF

D gene: -
clone size: many
J gene: TRBJ2-2
V gene: TRBV7-2
CDR3 DNA: TGTGCCAGCAGCCACCCGGGAGTCTCATACGGGGAGCTGTTTTTT
CDR3 protein: CASSHPGVSYGELFF

D gene: -
clone size: few
J gene: TRBJ2-2
V gene: TRBV20-1
CDR3 DNA: TGCAGTGCTAGTTCCTTTATCACAGGAACCGGGGAGCTGTTTTTT
CDR3 protein: CSASSFITGTGELFF

D gene: -
clone size: many
J gene: TRBJ1-1
V gene: TRBV12-3/TRBV12-4
CDR3 DNA: TGTGCCAGCAGTTTTGATCAGGGCTTGACTGAAGCTTTCTTT
CDR3 protein: CASSFDQGLTEAFF

D gene: TRBD2
clone size: many
J gene: TRBJ2-5
V gene: TRBV5-1
CDR3 DNA: TGCGCCAGCAGCTTGGGACTAGCGGTACAAGAGACCCAGTACTTC
CDR3 protein: CASSLGLAVQETQYF

D gene: TRBD1
clone size: many
J gene: TRBJ2-2
V gene: TRBV5-1
CDR3 DNA: TGCGCCAGCAGCACCGGGGACAGTATATCGAACACCGGGGAGCTGTTTTTT
CDR3 protein: CASSTGDSISNTGELFF

D gene: -
clone size: -
J gene: TRBJ2-7
V gene: TRBV7-9
CDR3 DNA: TGTGCCAGCAGCGCAACAGGGAGACTGCACGAGCAGTACTTC
CDR3 protein: CASSATGRLHEQYF

D gene: -
clone size: few
J gene: TRBJ2-4
V gene: TRBV5-1
CDR3 DNA: TGCGCCAGCAGCTTGGGGCAGTTACCACTAGCCAAAAACATTCAGTACTTC
CDR3 protein: CASSLGQLPLAKNIQYF

D gene: -
clone size: many
J gene: TRBJ1-6
V gene: TRBV6-5
CDR3 DNA: TGTGCCAGCAGTTACCATACAGGGATGAGCTCCTATAATTCACCCCTCCACTTT
CDR3 protein: CASSYHTGMSSYNSPLHF

D gene: -
clone size: -
J gene: TRBJ1-5
V gene: TRBV6-1
CDR3 DNA: TGTGCCAGCAGTGCCGACCATAGCAATCAGCCCCAGCATTTT
CDR3 protein: CASSADHSNQPQHF

D gene: -
clone size: many
J gene: TRBJ1-2
V gene: TRBV9
CDR3 DNA: TGTGCCAGCAGCGTAGGCAGGTCCGGCCACTATGGCTACACCTTC
CDR3 protein: CASSVGRSGHYGYTF

D gene: -
clone size: few
J gene: TRBJ2-5
V gene: TRBV7-2
CDR3 DNA: TGTGCCAGCAGCACCTACAGGGAAGAGACCCAGTACTTC
CDR3 protein: CASSTYREETQYF